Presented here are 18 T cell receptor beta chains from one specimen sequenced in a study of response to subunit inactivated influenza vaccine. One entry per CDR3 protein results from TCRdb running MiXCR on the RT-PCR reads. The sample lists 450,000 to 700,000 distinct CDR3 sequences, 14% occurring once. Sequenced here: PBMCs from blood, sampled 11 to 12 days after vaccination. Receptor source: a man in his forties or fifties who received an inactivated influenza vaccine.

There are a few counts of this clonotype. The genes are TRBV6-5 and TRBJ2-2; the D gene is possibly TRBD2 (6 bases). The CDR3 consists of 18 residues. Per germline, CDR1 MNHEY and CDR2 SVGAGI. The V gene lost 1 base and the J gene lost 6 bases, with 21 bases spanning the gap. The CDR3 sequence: CASSYLPTSTIMAGELFF. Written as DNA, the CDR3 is TGTGCCAGCAGTTACTTACCCACTAGCACCATAATGGCCGGGGAGCTGTTTTTT.

CDR3 bases: TGTGCCAGCAGCCTACCGGGGGGGAACGGTAACACTGAAGCTTTCTTT. Translated, it gives CASSLPGGNGNTEAFF. The chain joins TRBV28 to TRBJ1-1, with D perhaps TRBD1 (5 bases). Trimming removed 6 bases at V and 2 bases at J, with 19 bases between. Germline loops: CDR1 MDHEN, CDR2 SYDVKM. The CDR3 extends over 16 amino acids.

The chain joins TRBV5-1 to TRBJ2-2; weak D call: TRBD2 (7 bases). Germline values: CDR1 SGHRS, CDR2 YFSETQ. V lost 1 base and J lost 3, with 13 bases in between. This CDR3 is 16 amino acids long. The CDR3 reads CASSLLRGLHTGELFF. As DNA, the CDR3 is TGCGCCAGCAGCTTGCTGCGGGGGCTCCACACCGGGGAGCTGTTTTTT.

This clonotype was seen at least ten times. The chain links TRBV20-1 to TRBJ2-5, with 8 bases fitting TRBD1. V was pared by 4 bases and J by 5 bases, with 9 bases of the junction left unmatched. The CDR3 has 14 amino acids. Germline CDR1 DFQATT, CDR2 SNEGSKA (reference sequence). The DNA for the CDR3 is TGCAGTGCTAAACGACAGGGGAGTAGGGAGACCCAGTACTTC. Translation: CSAKRQGSRETQYF.

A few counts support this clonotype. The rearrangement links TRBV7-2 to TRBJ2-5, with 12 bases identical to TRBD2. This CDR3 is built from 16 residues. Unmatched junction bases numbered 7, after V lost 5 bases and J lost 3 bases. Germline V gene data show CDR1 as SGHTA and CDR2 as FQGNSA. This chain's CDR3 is CASSPRLAGGKETQYF. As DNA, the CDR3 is TGTGCCAGCAGCCCCCGGCTAGCGGGAGGGAAAGAGACCCAGTACTTC.

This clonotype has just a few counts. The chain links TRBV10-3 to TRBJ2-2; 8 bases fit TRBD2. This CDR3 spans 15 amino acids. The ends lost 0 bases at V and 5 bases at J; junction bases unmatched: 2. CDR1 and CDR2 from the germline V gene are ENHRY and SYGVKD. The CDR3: CAISESSGKTGELFF. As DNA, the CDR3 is TGTGCCATCAGTGAGTCTAGCGGGAAAACCGGGGAGCTGTTTTTT.

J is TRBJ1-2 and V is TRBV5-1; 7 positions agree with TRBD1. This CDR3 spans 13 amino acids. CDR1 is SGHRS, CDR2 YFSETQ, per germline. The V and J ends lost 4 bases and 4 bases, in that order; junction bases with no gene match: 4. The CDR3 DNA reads TGCGCCAGCAGCGCGGGACAGTTCTATGGCTACACCTTC. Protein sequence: CASSAGQFYGYTF.

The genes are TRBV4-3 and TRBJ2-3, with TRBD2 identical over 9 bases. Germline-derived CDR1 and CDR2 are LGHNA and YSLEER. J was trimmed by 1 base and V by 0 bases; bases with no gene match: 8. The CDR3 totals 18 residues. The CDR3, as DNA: TGCGCCAGCAGCCAAGACCCGCTAGCGGGGCTCGGCACAGATACGCAGTATTTT. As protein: CASSQDPLAGLGTDTQYF.

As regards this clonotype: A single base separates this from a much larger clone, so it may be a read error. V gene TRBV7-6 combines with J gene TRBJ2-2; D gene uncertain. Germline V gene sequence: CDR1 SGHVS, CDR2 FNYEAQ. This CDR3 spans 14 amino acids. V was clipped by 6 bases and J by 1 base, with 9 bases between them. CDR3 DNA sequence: TGTGCCAGCAGTCCCAACGGGAACACCGGGGAGCTGTTTTTT. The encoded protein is CASSPNGNTGELFF.

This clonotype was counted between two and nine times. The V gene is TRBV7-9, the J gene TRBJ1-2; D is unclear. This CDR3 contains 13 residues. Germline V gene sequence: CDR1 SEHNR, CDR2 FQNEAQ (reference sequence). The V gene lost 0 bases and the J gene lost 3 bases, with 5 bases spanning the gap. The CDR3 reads CASSLAPDYGYTF. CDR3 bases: TGTGCCAGCAGCTTAGCGCCTGACTATGGCTACACCTTC.

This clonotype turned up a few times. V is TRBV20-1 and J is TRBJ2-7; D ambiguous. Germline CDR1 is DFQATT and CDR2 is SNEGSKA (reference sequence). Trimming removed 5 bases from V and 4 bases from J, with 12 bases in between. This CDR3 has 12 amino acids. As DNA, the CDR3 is TGCAGTGCTCGTCCCGCCGGATACGAGCAGTACTTC. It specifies CSARPAGYEQYF.

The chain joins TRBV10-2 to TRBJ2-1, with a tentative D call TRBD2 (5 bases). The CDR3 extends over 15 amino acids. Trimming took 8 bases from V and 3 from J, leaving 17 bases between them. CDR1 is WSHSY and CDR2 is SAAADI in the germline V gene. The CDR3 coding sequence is TGCGCCAGCGGGGTTCGGGTCGGGGACTACAATGAGCAGTTCTTC. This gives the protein CASGVRVGDYNEQFF.

For the CDR3, the DNA is TGCTCCGTCCGGCTAGCGAACACCGGGGAGCTGTTTTTT. Amino acid sequence: CSVRLANTGELFF. The chain combines TRBV29-1 with TRBJ2-2; D is unresolved. The CDR3 consists of 13 residues. CDR1 and CDR2 (germline): SQVTM, ANQGSEA.

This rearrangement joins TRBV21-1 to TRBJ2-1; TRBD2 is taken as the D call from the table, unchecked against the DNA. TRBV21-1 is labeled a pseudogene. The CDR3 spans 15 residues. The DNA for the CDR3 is TGTGCCAGCCTAACAAGCAAAAAGCGGATCAATGAGCAGTTCTTC. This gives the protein CASLTSKKRINEQFF.

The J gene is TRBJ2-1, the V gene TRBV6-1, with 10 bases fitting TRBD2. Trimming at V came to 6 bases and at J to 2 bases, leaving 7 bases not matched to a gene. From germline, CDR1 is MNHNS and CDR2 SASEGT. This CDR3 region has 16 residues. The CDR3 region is CASRDSSGRTYNEQFF. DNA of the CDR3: TGTGCCAGCAGGGATTCTAGCGGGAGAACCTACAATGAGCAGTTCTTC.

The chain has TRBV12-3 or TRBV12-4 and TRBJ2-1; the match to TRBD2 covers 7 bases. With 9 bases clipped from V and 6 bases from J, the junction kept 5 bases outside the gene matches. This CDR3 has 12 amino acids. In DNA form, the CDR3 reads TGTGCCAGTGCGGGGGTCACCAATGAGCAGTTCTTC. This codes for CASAGVTNEQFF.

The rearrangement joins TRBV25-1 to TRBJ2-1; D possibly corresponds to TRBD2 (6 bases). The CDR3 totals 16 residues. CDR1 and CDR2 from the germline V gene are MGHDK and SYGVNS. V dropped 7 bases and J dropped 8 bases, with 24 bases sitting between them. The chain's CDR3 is CASKKNPLANTDEQFF. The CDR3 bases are TGTGCCAGCAAGAAGAACCCGCTAGCGAACACTGATGAGCAGTTCTTC.

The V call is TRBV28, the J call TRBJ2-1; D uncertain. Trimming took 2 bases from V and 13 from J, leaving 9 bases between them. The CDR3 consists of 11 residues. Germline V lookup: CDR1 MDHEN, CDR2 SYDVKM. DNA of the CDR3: TGTGCCAGCAGTTTAGGCGTATCCCAGTTCTTC. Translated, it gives CASSLGVSQFF.